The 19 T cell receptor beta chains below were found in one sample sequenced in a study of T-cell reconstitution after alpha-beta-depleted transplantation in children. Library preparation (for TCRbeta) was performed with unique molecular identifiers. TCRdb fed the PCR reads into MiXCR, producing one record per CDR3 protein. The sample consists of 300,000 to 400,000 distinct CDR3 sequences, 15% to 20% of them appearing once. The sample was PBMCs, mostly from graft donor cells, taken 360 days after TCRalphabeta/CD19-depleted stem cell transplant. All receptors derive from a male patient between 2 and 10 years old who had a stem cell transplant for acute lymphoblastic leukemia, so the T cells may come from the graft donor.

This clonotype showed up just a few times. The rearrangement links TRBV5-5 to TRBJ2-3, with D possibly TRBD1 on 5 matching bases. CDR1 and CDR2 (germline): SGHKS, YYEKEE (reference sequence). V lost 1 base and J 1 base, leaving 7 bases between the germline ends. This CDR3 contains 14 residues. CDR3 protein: CASSLQGRTDTQYF. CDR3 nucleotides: TGTGCCAGCAGCTTGCAGGGCCGCACAGATACGCAGTATTTT.

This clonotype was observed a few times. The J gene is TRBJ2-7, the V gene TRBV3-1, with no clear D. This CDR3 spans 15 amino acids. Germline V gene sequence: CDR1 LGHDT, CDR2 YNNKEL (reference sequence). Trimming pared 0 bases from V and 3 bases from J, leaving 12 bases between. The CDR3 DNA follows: TGTGCCAGCAGCCAAGATTTTGGGCAGGTCTACGAGCAGTACTTC. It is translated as CASSQDFGQVYEQYF.

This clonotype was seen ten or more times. Written as DNA, the CDR3 is TGTGCCAGCACCCCGTTGGGTAGCACAGATACGCAGTATTTT. It codes for CASTPLGSTDTQYF. This sequence joins TRBV21-1 and TRBJ2-3. TRBV21-1 is recorded as a pseudogene. CDR3 size: 14 residues.

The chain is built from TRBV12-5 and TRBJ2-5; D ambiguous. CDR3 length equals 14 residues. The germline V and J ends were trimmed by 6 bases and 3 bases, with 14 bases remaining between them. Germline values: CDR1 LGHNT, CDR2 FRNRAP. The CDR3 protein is CASGSTVLEETQYF. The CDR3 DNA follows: TGTGCTAGTGGCTCAACAGTTCTAGAAGAGACCCAGTACTTC. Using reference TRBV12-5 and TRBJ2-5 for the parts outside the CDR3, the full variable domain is DARVTQTPRHKVTEMGQEVTMRCQPILGHNTVFWYRQTMMQGLELLAYFRNRAPLDDSGMPKDRFSAEMPDATLATLKIQPSEPRDSAVYFCASGSTVLEETQYFGPGTRLLVL.

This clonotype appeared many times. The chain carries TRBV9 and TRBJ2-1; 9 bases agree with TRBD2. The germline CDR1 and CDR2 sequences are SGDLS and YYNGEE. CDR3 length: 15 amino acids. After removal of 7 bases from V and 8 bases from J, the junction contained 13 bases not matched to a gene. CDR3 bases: TGTGCCAGCTCCCCCGGGGGTAGCGGGAGAGATGAGCAGTTCTTC. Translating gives CASSPGGSGRDEQFF. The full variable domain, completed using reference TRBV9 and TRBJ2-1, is DSGVTQTPKHLITATGQRVTLRCSPRSGDLSVYWYQQSLDQGLQFLIQYYNGEERAKGNILERFSAQQFPDLHSELNLSSLELGDSALYFCASSPGGSGRDEQFFGPGTRLTVL.

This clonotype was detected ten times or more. This chain's CDR3 is CASSQYGGRELFF. The CDR3 DNA reads TGCGCCAGCAGCCAATATGGTGGAAGGGAGCTGTTTTTT. This chain uses TRBV5-1 with TRBJ2-2, with unresolved D. The CDR3 is 13 amino acids. Trimming took off 4 bases at V and 9 bases at J, with 13 bases between the two ends. The germline gives CDR1 SGHRS, CDR2 YFSETQ.

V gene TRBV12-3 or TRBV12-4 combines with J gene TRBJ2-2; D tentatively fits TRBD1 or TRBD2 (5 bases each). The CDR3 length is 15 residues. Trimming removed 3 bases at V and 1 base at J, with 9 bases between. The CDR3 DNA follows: TGTGCCAGCAGTTTTGAGGGGTGGAACACCGGGGAGCTGTTTTTT. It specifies CASSFEGWNTGELFF.

The CDR3 DNA is TGCGCCAGCCTTGGACAGGGGGCCGGGGAGCTGTTTTTT. Residues: CASLGQGAGELFF. This chain uses TRBV5-1 with TRBJ2-2; TRBD1 matches at 10 bases. The junction had 3 bases not matched to a gene; V was cut back by 7 bases and J by 6 bases. The CDR3 is made up of 13 amino acids. Looked up from germline, CDR1 is SGHRS and CDR2 is YFSETQ. The variable domain in full, with the rest retrieved from reference TRBV5-1 and TRBJ2-2, is KAGVTQTPRYLIKTRGQQVTLSCSPISGHRSVSWYQQTPGQGLQFLFEYFSETQRNKGNFPGRFSGRQFSNSRSEMNVSTLELGDSALYLCASLGQGAGELFFGEGSRLTVL.

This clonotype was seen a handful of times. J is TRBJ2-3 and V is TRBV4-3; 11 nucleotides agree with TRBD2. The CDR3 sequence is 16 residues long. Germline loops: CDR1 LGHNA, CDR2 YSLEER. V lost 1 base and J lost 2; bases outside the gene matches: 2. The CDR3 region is CASSQGLAGITDTQYF. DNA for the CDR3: TGCGCCAGCAGCCAAGGACTAGCGGGAATCACAGATACGCAGTATTTT.

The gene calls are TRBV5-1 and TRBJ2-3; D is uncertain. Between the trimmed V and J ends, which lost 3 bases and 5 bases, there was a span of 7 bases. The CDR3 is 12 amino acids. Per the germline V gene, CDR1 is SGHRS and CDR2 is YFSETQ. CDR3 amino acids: CASSSKGDTQYF. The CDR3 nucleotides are TGCGCCAGCAGCTCCAAGGGAGATACGCAGTATTTT.

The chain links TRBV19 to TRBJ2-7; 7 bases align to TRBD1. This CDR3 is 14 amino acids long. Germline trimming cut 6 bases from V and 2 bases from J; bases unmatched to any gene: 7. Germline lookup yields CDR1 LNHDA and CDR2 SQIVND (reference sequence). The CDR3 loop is CASSNRDRAYEQYF. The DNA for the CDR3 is TGTGCCAGTAGCAACAGGGACAGAGCCTACGAGCAGTACTTC.

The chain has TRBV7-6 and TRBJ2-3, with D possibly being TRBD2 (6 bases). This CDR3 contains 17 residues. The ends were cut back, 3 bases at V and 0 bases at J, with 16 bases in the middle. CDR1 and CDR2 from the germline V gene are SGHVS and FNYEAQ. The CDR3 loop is CASSFNRFGTSTDTQYF. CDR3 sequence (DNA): TGTGCCAGCAGCTTTAATAGGTTTGGGACTAGCACAGATACGCAGTATTTT.

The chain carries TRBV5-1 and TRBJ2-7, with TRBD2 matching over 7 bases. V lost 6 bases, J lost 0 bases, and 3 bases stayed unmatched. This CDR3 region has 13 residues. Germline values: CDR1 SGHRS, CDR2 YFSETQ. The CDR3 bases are TGCGCCAGCACTAGCGGAAACTCCTACGAGCAGTACTTC. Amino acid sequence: CASTSGNSYEQYF.

The CDR3 region has the DNA TGTGCCAGCAGTTCCGTCCGGGGGTGGGGGAGGGCCACCTACGAGCAGTACTTC. The encoded protein is CASSSVRGWGRATYEQYF. V gene TRBV6-5 combines with J gene TRBJ2-7; 7 nucleotides line up with TRBD2. The germline V gene has CDR1 MNHEY and CDR2 SVGAGI. The junction had 17 bases not matched to a gene; V was cut back by 4 bases and J by 2 bases. There are 18 residues in the CDR3.

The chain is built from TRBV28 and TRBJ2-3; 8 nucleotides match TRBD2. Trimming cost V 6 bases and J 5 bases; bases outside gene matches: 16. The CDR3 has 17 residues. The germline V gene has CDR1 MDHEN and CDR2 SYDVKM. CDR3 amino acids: CASSYDAIGTSQDTQYF. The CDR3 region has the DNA TGTGCCAGCAGCTATGATGCAATAGGGACTAGTCAAGATACGCAGTATTTT.

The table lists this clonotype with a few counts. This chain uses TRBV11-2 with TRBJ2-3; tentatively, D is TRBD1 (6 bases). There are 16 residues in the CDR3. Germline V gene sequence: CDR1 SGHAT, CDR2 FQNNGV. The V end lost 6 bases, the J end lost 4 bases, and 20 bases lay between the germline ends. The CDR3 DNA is TGTGCCAGCAGTTTGCTACAGGGTACCAGGGCAGATACGCAGTATTTT. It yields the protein CASSLLQGTRADTQYF.

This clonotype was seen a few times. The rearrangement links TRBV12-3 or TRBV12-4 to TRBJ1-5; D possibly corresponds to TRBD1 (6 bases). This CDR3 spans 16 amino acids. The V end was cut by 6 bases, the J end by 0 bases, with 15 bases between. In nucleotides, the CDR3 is TGTGCCAGCAGGTTGGACGGGGGCTATAGCAATCAGCCCCAGCATTTT. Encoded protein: CASRLDGGYSNQPQHF.

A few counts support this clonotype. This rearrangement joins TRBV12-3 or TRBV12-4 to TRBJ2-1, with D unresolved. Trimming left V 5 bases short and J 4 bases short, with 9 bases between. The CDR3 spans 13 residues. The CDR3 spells CASSAQPYNEQFF. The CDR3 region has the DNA TGTGCCAGCAGTGCTCAACCTTACAATGAGCAGTTCTTC.

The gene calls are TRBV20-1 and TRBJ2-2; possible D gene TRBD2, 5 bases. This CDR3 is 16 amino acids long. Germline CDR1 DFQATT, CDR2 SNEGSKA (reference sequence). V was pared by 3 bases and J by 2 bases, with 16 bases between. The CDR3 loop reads CSARDFEGANTGELFF. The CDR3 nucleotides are TGCAGTGCTAGGGACTTTGAGGGCGCTAACACCGGGGAGCTGTTTTTT.